This TCR beta chain stems from a study of cytomegalovirus exposure and HLA in healthy donors. Primers for the PCR totalled 60 Vbeta and 13 Jbeta. The repertoire was sequenced with immunoSEQ multiplex PCR; TCRdb's copy has only in-frame clones and lacks some. The repertoire includes 99,000 or so clones, about four fifths of them detected once, and under 1.5% sits in the top ten. V trimming: 3 bases; J trimming: 2 bases; junction bases outside the gene matches: 3. CDR1 MDHEN and CDR2 SYDVKM come from the germline V gene. There are 15 residues in the CDR3. The sequence came from a young man in good health and CMV-seronegative. The chain has TRBV28 and TRBJ2-1; 8 bases map to TRBD1. The sequenced sample consisted of PBMCs. The CDR3 sequence: CASSFVDRAYNEQFF. In DNA, the CDR3 is TGTGCCAGCAGTTTCGTGGACAGGGCCTACAATGAGCAGTTCTTC. The whole variable domain, remainder taken from reference TRBV28 and TRBJ2-1, is DVKVTQSSRYLVKRTGEKVFLECVQDMDHENMFWYRQDPGLGLRLIYFSYDVKMKEKGDIPEGYSVSREKKERFSLILESASTNQTSMYLCASSFVDRAYNEQFFGPGTRLTVL.